This T cell receptor beta chain was observed in a study of shared clonotypes between healthy human individuals. Study information: Every donor yielded three CD4 naive, three CD4 memory, two CD8 naive and one CD8 memory plate.

Study-level points and caveats: The four-donor shared clonotypes exceeded non-shared clonotypes in generation probability, with non-shared ones scoring lower.

Per the germline V gene, CDR1 is MDHEN and CDR2 is SYDVKM. CDR3 length: 15 amino acids. Trimming took 2 bases from V and 8 from J; bases not matched to a gene: 11. Naive CD8 cells lacked CD45RO and underwent positive selection for CCR7, leaving out terminally differentiated effector memory CD45RA+ cells. Using immunoSEQ multiplex PCR, the repertoire was profiled, and TCRdb retains in-frame clones only, with some absent. The sample holds some 2 million clones, approximately 94% seen once. This clone was observed a single time. Its matching antigen is unknown. The chain recombines TRBV28 with TRBJ1-1; 7 nucleotides align to TRBD1. This clonotype was obtained from a man aged 18 to 35 in good health. The sequenced sample was naive CD8+ T cells sorted from blood. The CDR3 sequence is CASSLRGLRQGEAFF. The CDR3 DNA follows: TGTGCCAGCAGTTTAAGGGGGCTGAGGCAGGGCGAAGCTTTCTTT.